These 10 T cell receptor beta chains were sequenced from one sample in a study of blood T cells in healthy people across ages. Using a J-beta primer mix together with a sample-barcoded 5' primer, a second PCR was run for roughly 6 to 11 cycles. TCRdb redid the calling of the 5' RACE reads with MiXCR, one entry per CDR3 protein. The sample records hundreds of thousands of distinct CDR3 sequences, 25% to 35% being singletons. Sequenced material: blood. The receptors stem from a woman older than 75 in good health.

There are many counts of this clonotype. The chain recombines TRBV29-1 with TRBJ2-1; 7 bases line up with TRBD2. The V segment lost 4 bases and the J segment 7 bases; nucleotides outside the gene matches: 13. The CDR3 is 15 amino acids. Germline CDR1 is SQVTM and CDR2 is ANQGSEA. Written as DNA, the CDR3 is TGCAGCGTTGCAATTGGCGGGGGAATCAGAAATGAGCAGTTCTTC. This encodes CSVAIGGGIRNEQFF.

This clonotype was picked up many times. The V call is TRBV6-5, the J call TRBJ1-2, with D unclear. Trimming left V 2 bases short and J 4 bases short, with 17 bases between. CDR3 length: 16 residues. Germline values: CDR1 MNHEY, CDR2 SVGAGI. In nucleotides, the CDR3 is TGTGCCAGCAGTTACACATCATTGGTAGGATCCTATGGCTACACCTTC. Its protein is CASSYTSLVGSYGYTF.

J is TRBJ2-5 and V is TRBV6-5; 7 bases align to TRBD1. Germline V gene lookup returns CDR1 MNHEY and CDR2 SVGAGI. Germline trimming cut 5 bases from V and 8 bases from J; bases unmatched to any gene: 11. This CDR3 region has 14 residues. CDR3 region: CASSGPGTADTQYF. Here the CDR3 DNA reads TGTGCCAGCAGTGGGCCCGGGACAGCGGATACCCAGTACTTC.

This sequence joins TRBV3-1 and TRBJ2-3, with TRBD2 identical over 15 bases. The CDR3 totals 18 residues. V shed 4 bases and J 0 bases; nucleotides not matched to a gene: 5. Germline lookup yields CDR1 LGHDT and CDR2 YNNKEL (reference sequence). CDR3 residues: CASSPGTSGGISTDTQYF. CDR3 DNA sequence: TGTGCCAGCAGCCCTGGGACTAGCGGGGGGATTAGCACAGATACGCAGTATTTT.

This chain joins TRBV30 and TRBJ2-6; 10 bases are a match to TRBD1. Trimming cost V 1 base and J 0 bases; bases outside gene matches: 0. The CDR3 is made up of 16 amino acids. CDR1 GTSNPN and CDR2 SVGIG come from the germline V gene (reference sequence). CDR3 in DNA: TGTGCCTGGAGTGGGACAGGGGGCTCTGGGGCCAACGTCCTGACTTTC. Residues: CAWSGTGGSGANVLTF. Complete variable domain (other parts from reference TRBV30 and TRBJ2-6): SQTIHQWPATLVQPVGSPLSLECTVEGTSNPNLYWYRQAAGRGLQLLFYSVGIGQISSEVPQNLSASRPQDRQFILSSKKLLLSDSGFYLCAWSGTGGSGANVLTFGAGSRLTVL.

The chain combines TRBV7-2 with TRBJ2-5; TRBD2 is a possible D gene (6 bases). The CDR3 is 14 residues long. The V gene lost 5 bases and the J gene lost 2 bases, with 12 bases spanning the gap. CDR1 SGHTA and CDR2 FQGNSA come from the germline V gene. CDR3 bases: TGTGCCAGCAGCGCCCTTGGGGGGCAAGAGACCCAGTACTTC. The encoded protein is CASSALGGQETQYF.

The rearrangement links TRBV19 to TRBJ1-6; D is uncertain. V was pared by 3 bases and J by 8 bases, with 14 bases between. This CDR3 contains 15 residues. Germline CDR1 and CDR2: LNHDA and SQIVND (reference sequence). CDR3 bases: TGTGCCAGTAGTATCGGAGAAGGAGGCCATTCACCCCTCCACTTT. It specifies CASSIGEGGHSPLHF. Full variable domain (rest looked up from reference TRBV19 and TRBJ1-6): DGGITQSPKYLFRKEGQNVTLSCEQNLNHDAMYWYRQDPGQGLRLIYYSQIVNDFQKGDIAEGYSVSREKKESFPLTVTSAQKNPTAFYLCASSIGEGGHSPLHFGNGTRLTVT.

In this sample, this clonotype turned up many times. The chain has TRBV7-8 and TRBJ2-7, with a possible D match to TRBD2 (7 bases). The germline V gene encodes CDR1 SGHVS and CDR2 FQNEAQ. This CDR3 spans 14 amino acids. The V gene lost 0 bases and the J gene lost 7 bases, with 13 bases spanning the gap. The CDR3 loop reads CASSLARGGVEQYF. The CDR3, as DNA: TGTGCCAGCAGCTTAGCCCGCGGGGGCGTGGAGCAGTACTTC.

This chain uses TRBV20-1 with TRBJ2-1; either TRBD1 or TRBD2 may supply D (6 bases each). V lost 3 bases and J 3 bases, leaving 9 bases between the germline ends. Germline CDR1 is DFQATT and CDR2 is SNEGSKA (reference sequence). The CDR3 totals 13 residues. The CDR3 region has the DNA TGCAGTGCTAGCGGGGGCCTCTACAATGAGCAGTTCTTC. This encodes CSASGGLYNEQFF.

The chain is built from TRBV4-1 and TRBJ2-2; D gene ambiguous. V lost 0 bases and J lost 0, with 11 bases in between. The CDR3 has 17 residues. Germline CDR1 and CDR2: MGHRA and YSYEKL. The CDR3 DNA sequence: TGCGCCAGCAGCCAAGAATTAAAGGGCGCGAACACCGGGGAGCTGTTTTTT. It encodes CASSQELKGANTGELFF.